This T cell receptor (beta chain) originates from a study of identical twins. General observations from the study: Monozygotic twin pairs showed more out-of-frame TCR alpha sharing than models estimated. In zero-insertion analyses, partial confounding could arise from invariant MAIT and iNKT cells. Beta out-of-frame sequences displayed a weaker excess of sharing between twins.

This clonotype came up many times. Its antigen is still unknown. Unique molecular identifiers were in the cDNA, with template-switch universal primer binding. A single record per CDR3 protein comes from TCRdb applying MiXCR to the 5' RACE reads. The table shows around 1.7 million distinct CDR3 sequences, with 32% occurring only once. Trimming took 3 bases from V and 0 from J, leaving 6 bases between them. Per germline, CDR1 SGHTA and CDR2 FQGNSA. The CDR3 is made up of 13 amino acids. J is TRBJ2-7 and V is TRBV7-2; no definite D call. Sequenced material: cord blood. The TCR comes from a newborn girl in good health. The CDR3 DNA sequence: TGTGCCAGCAGCTTTAGCCGCTCCTACGAGCAGTACTTC. Residues: CASSFSRSYEQYF.